The 2 T cell receptor beta chains below all came from one sample that was sequenced in a study of shared clonotypes between healthy human individuals. Generated by immunoSEQ multiplex PCR, the TCRdb table keeps only in-frame clones and is missing some. The sample yields under 2,500,000 clones, around 95% seen once. Sequenced: naive CD4+ T cells sorted from blood. Subset specified: CD45RA+ positively selected. The receptors here all came from a man younger than 30 in good health.

The genes are TRBV10-1 and TRBJ2-5; possible D gene TRBD1, 6 bases. Germline loops: CDR1 WNHNN, CDR2 SYGVQD (reference sequence). Trimming left V 3 bases short and J 2 bases short, with 10 bases between. This CDR3 has 14 residues. The CDR3 DNA reads as TGCGCCAGCAGTGAACAGGGTAAACAAGAGACCCAGTACTTC. This sequence encodes CASSEQGKQETQYF.

This chain joins TRBV30 and TRBJ1-2; D is perhaps TRBD1 (6 bases). This CDR3 is built from 12 residues. Germline V CDR1 and CDR2: GTSNPN, SVGIG (reference sequence). V lost 5 bases and J lost 3, with 10 bases in between. For the CDR3, the DNA is TGTGCCTGGGACAGGCCCTACTATGGCTACACCTTC. Its protein is CAWDRPYYGYTF.